The T cell receptor (beta chain) described here comes from a study of blood T cells in healthy people across ages. A second PCR, run for about 7 to 11 cycles, used a sample-barcoded 5' primer plus a J-beta primer mix. Using its own MiXCR run on the 5' RACE reads, TCRdb lists one record per CDR3 protein. Of 600,000 or so distinct CDR3 sequences detected, 40% to 55% appear once; the ten largest clones hold 20% to 25%. This clonotype was sampled from an elderly man in good health. The sample consisted of blood.

The CDR3 coding sequence is TGTGCCACCAGCAGAGATGCACCCCGCTCCTACAATGAGCAGTTCTTC. Translation gives CATSRDAPRSYNEQFF. The V and J genes are TRBV15 and TRBJ2-1; D gene unclear. CDR3 length equals 16 residues. The ends were cut back, 0 bases at V and 0 bases at J, with 9 bases in the middle. Germline-derived CDR1 and CDR2 are LNHNV and YYDKDF (reference sequence).